The 2 T cell receptor beta chains below come from one sample, sequenced in a study of CD8+CD57+ T cells in acquired aplastic anemia. The patients chosen for sequencing had shown expansion of CD8+CD57+ cells (detected by flow cytometry). Genomic DNA served as template for TCR beta VDJ and CDR3 profiling. Via MiXCR, TCRdb re-called the reads, giving one row per CDR3 protein. The sample lists under 350,000 distinct CDR3 sequences, under 60% occurring once. The specimen was sorted CD4+, CD8+, or CD8+CD57+ T cells (not recorded which) from PBMCs. These receptors were collected from a human donor with aplastic anemia.

The chain is built from TRBV7-9 and TRBJ2-7; possibly TRBD1 or TRBD2 for D (5 bases each). Germline V lookup: CDR1 SEHNR, CDR2 FQNEAQ (reference sequence). The V and J ends lost 5 bases and 3 bases respectively, with 17 bases between them. This CDR3 is built from 15 residues. The chain's CDR3 is CASSRFGAPSYEQYF. CDR3 sequence (DNA): TGTGCCAGCAGCCGGTTCGGGGCTCCAAGCTACGAGCAGTACTTC.

The chain joins TRBV18 to TRBJ1-2; D is unclear. The V end was cut by 3 bases, the J end by 5 bases, with 16 bases between. The CDR3 spans 15 residues. CDR1 and CDR2 from the germline V gene are KGHSH and LQKENI. In DNA form, the CDR3 reads TGTGCCAGCTCACCTACGACAATCGCCACATATGGCTACACCTTC. Its protein is CASSPTTIATYGYTF.